These T cell receptor beta chains were read from a single sample in a study of type 1 and type 2 diabetes patients. TCRdb itself ran the multiplex PCR reads through MiXCR, one entry per CDR3 protein. The repertoire includes approximately 260,000 distinct CDR3 sequences, roughly 48% of them detected once, and roughly an eighth sits in the top ten. The specimen was peripheral blood mononuclear cells (PBMCs). The receptor source for this set is a man younger than 30 with type 2 diabetes. CDR3s include the opening cysteine and the closing phenylalanine or tryptophan. D genes are given only for firm matches. Size values are once, few and many counts, or a class for expanded clones, and some rows have none.

j_call: TRBJ2-7
v_call: TRBV6-5
clone_size: few
d_call: NA
cdr3_nt: TGTGCCAGCAGCCAGACCGTCGACGAGCAGTACTTC
cdr3_aa: CASSQTVDEQYF

j_call: TRBJ2-7
v_call: TRBV7-2
clone_size: few
d_call: TRBD2
cdr3_nt: TGTGCCAGCAGCTTAATTGCGCGGGCTAGCGGGAGGTACGAGCAGTACTTC
cdr3_aa: CASSLIARASGRYEQYF

j_call: TRBJ1-2
v_call: TRBV6-6
clone_size: few
d_call: TRBD1
cdr3_nt: TGTGCCAGCAGTCTCTCTATAGGGACAGGGGGTTCTGGCTACACCTTC
cdr3_aa: CASSLSIGTGGSGYTF

j_call: TRBJ1-5
v_call: TRBV19
clone_size: NA
d_call: NA
cdr3_nt: TGTGCCAGTAGTACTAACAGGCGGAATCAGCCCCAGCATTTT
cdr3_aa: CASSTNRRNQPQHF

j_call: TRBJ1-1
v_call: TRBV2
clone_size: many
d_call: NA
cdr3_nt: TGTGCCAGCATCTTACCTAACACTGAAGCTTTCTTT
cdr3_aa: CASILPNTEAFF

j_call: TRBJ2-1
v_call: TRBV7-8
clone_size: many
d_call: NA
cdr3_nt: TGTGCCAGCAGCTTAGGGCTGAATGAGCAGTTCTTC
cdr3_aa: CASSLGLNEQFF

j_call: TRBJ2-7
v_call: TRBV3-1
clone_size: NA
d_call: NA
cdr3_nt: TGTGCCAGCAGCCAAGAAGGCGAGCAGTACTTC
cdr3_aa: CASSQEGEQYF

j_call: TRBJ1-4
v_call: TRBV28
clone_size: NA
d_call: NA
cdr3_nt: TGTGCCAGCAGTTTATCGGAAAAACTGTTTTTT
cdr3_aa: CASSLSEKLFF

j_call: TRBJ2-5
v_call: TRBV20-1
clone_size: few
d_call: TRBD2
cdr3_nt: TGCAGTGCTAGACCGGGACTAGCGGGTGAGACCCAGTACTTC
cdr3_aa: CSARPGLAGETQYF

j_call: TRBJ2-5
v_call: TRBV19
clone_size: NA
d_call: TRBD1
cdr3_nt: TGTGCCAGTAGTAGAAAAGACAGGGGGCAAGAGACCCAGTACTTC
cdr3_aa: CASSRKDRGQETQYF

j_call: TRBJ2-1
v_call: TRBV11-3
clone_size: NA
d_call: NA
cdr3_nt: TGTGCCAGCAGCTCAGGGGGGGGAATCAATGAGCAGTTCTTC
cdr3_aa: CASSSGGGINEQFF

j_call: TRBJ1-5
v_call: TRBV15
clone_size: many
d_call: NA
cdr3_nt: TGTGCCACCAGCAGAGATAGTCAGCCCCAGCATTTT
cdr3_aa: CATSRDSQPQHF

j_call: TRBJ1-1
v_call: TRBV7-9
clone_size: NA
d_call: NA
cdr3_nt: TGTGCCAGCAGCTTTTACAGAAACATTGAGGCTTTCTTT
cdr3_aa: CASSFYRNIEAFF

j_call: TRBJ1-1
v_call: TRBV4-1
clone_size: NA
d_call: TRBD1
cdr3_nt: TGCGCCAGCAGCCAAGATACGGGACAGGGTACGAGAGCTTTCTTT
cdr3_aa: CASSQDTGQGTRAFF

j_call: TRBJ2-1
v_call: TRBV5-1
clone_size: NA
d_call: NA
cdr3_nt: TGCGCCAGCAGCTTGAACTACAATGAGCAGTTCTTC
cdr3_aa: CASSLNYNEQFF

j_call: TRBJ1-4
v_call: TRBV2
clone_size: many
d_call: TRBD1
cdr3_nt: TGTGCCAGCAGTTTTGGGACAGGCATTAATGAAAAACTGTTTTTT
cdr3_aa: CASSFGTGINEKLFF

j_call: TRBJ2-6
v_call: TRBV2
clone_size: NA
d_call: NA
cdr3_nt: TGTGCCAGCAGTCGGGACGCAGGGCCCGGGGTCCTGACTTTC
cdr3_aa: CASSRDAGPGVLTF

j_call: TRBJ1-2
v_call: TRBV28
clone_size: few
d_call: NA
cdr3_nt: TGTGCCATCAGTGGTGGCACGGCCCAATCCTATGGCTACACCTTC
cdr3_aa: CAISGGTAQSYGYTF

j_call: TRBJ2-7
v_call: TRBV19
clone_size: few
d_call: NA
cdr3_nt: TGTGCCAGTAGCACCCGATCCGGCGAGCACTCCTACGAGCAGTACTTC
cdr3_aa: CASSTRSGEHSYEQYF

j_call: TRBJ2-5
v_call: TRBV30
clone_size: few
d_call: NA
cdr3_nt: TGTGCCTGGGGTCCGAGGGTCCAAGAGACCCAGTACTTC
cdr3_aa: CAWGPRVQETQYF

j_call: TRBJ2-1
v_call: TRBV29-1
clone_size: once
d_call: NA
cdr3_nt: TGCAGCGTTGAAGGGGACATTCAGGTTGAGCAGTTCTTC
cdr3_aa: CSVEGDIQVEQFF

j_call: TRBJ1-2
v_call: TRBV19
clone_size: NA
d_call: NA
cdr3_nt: TGTGCCATCCTAACACTGGGCGGCTATGGCTACACCTTC
cdr3_aa: CAILTLGGYGYTF

j_call: TRBJ1-1
v_call: TRBV10-2
clone_size: few
d_call: NA
cdr3_nt: TGCGCCAGCAGCGCAGACAGGACCACTGAAGCTTTCTTT
cdr3_aa: CASSADRTTEAFF

j_call: TRBJ2-1
v_call: TRBV24-1
clone_size: NA
d_call: NA
cdr3_nt: TGTGCCACCAGTGACCCCAACCAGGGGGGTGAGCAGTTCTTC
cdr3_aa: CATSDPNQGGEQFF

j_call: TRBJ1-4
v_call: TRBV19
clone_size: NA
d_call: TRBD1
cdr3_nt: TGTGCCAGCCAGTACCGGGGGACAGCTATGAATGAAAAACTGTTTTTT
cdr3_aa: CASQYRGTAMNEKLFF

j_call: TRBJ2-3
v_call: TRBV7-9
clone_size: NA
d_call: NA
cdr3_nt: TGCGCCAGCAGCCAAGCATTTATCACCGGGAGAACTACAGATACGCAGTATTTT
cdr3_aa: CASSQAFITGRTTDTQYF

j_call: TRBJ2-5
v_call: TRBV7-6
clone_size: once
d_call: NA
cdr3_nt: TGTGCCAGCAGCTGGCAGGGGGGGTACCAAGAGACCCAGTACTTC
cdr3_aa: CASSWQGGYQETQYF

j_call: TRBJ2-1
v_call: TRBV6-1
clone_size: few
d_call: TRBD2
cdr3_nt: TGTGCCAGCAGAAACGGGTTTATCGGCGGACTAGCGGGAGGGGATGAGCAGTTCTTC
cdr3_aa: CASRNGFIGGLAGGDEQFF

j_call: TRBJ1-5
v_call: TRBV19
clone_size: few
d_call: NA
cdr3_nt: TGTGCCAGTAGTATTAGGGAAGGACATCCAAGCAATCAGCCCCAGCATTTT
cdr3_aa: CASSIREGHPSNQPQHF

j_call: TRBJ1-4
v_call: TRBV6-6
clone_size: few
d_call: NA
cdr3_nt: TGTGCCAGCAGTTTTAATGGGGTTAGTGAAAAACTGTTTTTT
cdr3_aa: CASSFNGVSEKLFF

j_call: TRBJ1-1
v_call: TRBV6-4
clone_size: NA
d_call: NA
cdr3_nt: TGTGCCAGCAGTGAGGACGGCAGCCAAGAAGCTTTCTTT
cdr3_aa: CASSEDGSQEAFF

j_call: TRBJ1-2
v_call: TRBV2
clone_size: NA
d_call: NA
cdr3_nt: TGTGCCACCTTGAAGGGGACGGATGGCTACACCTTC
cdr3_aa: CATLKGTDGYTF

j_call: TRBJ2-7
v_call: TRBV27
clone_size: NA
d_call: NA
cdr3_nt: TGTGCCAGCAGTTTGGCAGGATCATCCTTCGAGCAGTACTTC
cdr3_aa: CASSLAGSSFEQYF

j_call: TRBJ2-7
v_call: TRBV7-3
clone_size: NA
d_call: TRBD1
cdr3_nt: TGTGCCAGCAGCTCCCGGGACAGACCATATTACGAGCAGTACTTC
cdr3_aa: CASSSRDRPYYEQYF

j_call: TRBJ2-1
v_call: TRBV19
clone_size: NA
d_call: NA
cdr3_nt: TGTGCCAGTACTTCTGCGGGGTCCTACAATGAGCAGTTCTTC
cdr3_aa: CASTSAGSYNEQFF

j_call: TRBJ2-2
v_call: TRBV12-3/TRBV12-4
clone_size: NA
d_call: TRBD1
cdr3_nt: TGTGCCAGCAGTCTCGGAAAGGGACAGCAAAAGAACACCGGGGAGCTGTTTTTT
cdr3_aa: CASSLGKGQQKNTGELFF

j_call: TRBJ1-1
v_call: TRBV19
clone_size: NA
d_call: TRBD1
cdr3_nt: TGTGCCAGTAGATACACCAGTGACAGGGGTAACACTGAAGCTTTCTTT
cdr3_aa: CASRYTSDRGNTEAFF

j_call: TRBJ2-3
v_call: TRBV7-8
clone_size: NA
d_call: TRBD2
cdr3_nt: TGTGCCAGCAGCCTACTAGCGGGGGGCCACACAGATACGCAGTATTTT
cdr3_aa: CASSLLAGGHTDTQYF

j_call: TRBJ1-5
v_call: TRBV19
clone_size: few
d_call: TRBD1
cdr3_nt: TGTGCCAGTAGTAGATCAGGGGGCAGAGGTCAGCCCCAGCATTTT
cdr3_aa: CASSRSGGRGQPQHF

j_call: TRBJ2-3
v_call: TRBV2
clone_size: few
d_call: NA
cdr3_nt: TGTGCCAGCAGAGATCACAGGTATACGCAGTATTTT
cdr3_aa: CASRDHRYTQYF

j_call: TRBJ2-6
v_call: TRBV7-2
clone_size: many
d_call: NA
cdr3_nt: TGTGCCAGCAGGTTCTCTGGGGCCAACGTCCTGACTTTC
cdr3_aa: CASRFSGANVLTF

j_call: TRBJ2-7
v_call: TRBV30
clone_size: NA
d_call: TRBD2
cdr3_nt: TGTGCCTGGAGTGTAGTCCTGACTAGCGGACAAAGAAACTACGAGCAGTACTTC
cdr3_aa: CAWSVVLTSGQRNYEQYF

j_call: TRBJ1-4
v_call: TRBV4-3
clone_size: NA
d_call: NA
cdr3_nt: TGCGCCAGCAGCCAAGTGTATCCAGGACAGAATGAAAAACTGTTTTTT
cdr3_aa: CASSQVYPGQNEKLFF

j_call: TRBJ2-7
v_call: TRBV20-1
clone_size: few
d_call: NA
cdr3_nt: TGCAGTGCTGTGACTAGGCTTAGGGAGCAGTACTTC
cdr3_aa: CSAVTRLREQYF

j_call: TRBJ2-7
v_call: TRBV4-2
clone_size: NA
d_call: NA
cdr3_nt: TGTGCCAGCAGCCAAGTAGAAGGGCCGGCCTACGAGCAGTACTTC
cdr3_aa: CASSQVEGPAYEQYF

j_call: TRBJ1-5
v_call: TRBV28
clone_size: NA
d_call: NA
cdr3_nt: TGTGCCAGCAGTCCCAACCGCAGGGCGGATCAGCCCCAGCATTTT
cdr3_aa: CASSPNRRADQPQHF

j_call: TRBJ2-1
v_call: TRBV19
clone_size: NA
d_call: NA
cdr3_nt: TGTGCCAGTAGCCCCCTGGCTGGGCGACGCAATGAGCAGTTCTTC
cdr3_aa: CASSPLAGRRNEQFF

j_call: TRBJ2-2
v_call: TRBV15
clone_size: few
d_call: NA
cdr3_nt: TGTGCCACCAGCTCCCACAGGGTTAACACCGGGGAGCTGTTTTTT
cdr3_aa: CATSSHRVNTGELFF

j_call: TRBJ2-5
v_call: TRBV15
clone_size: few
d_call: TRBD2
cdr3_nt: TGTGCCACCAGCAGAGATTTAGCGGGAGTAGAGACCCAGTACTTC
cdr3_aa: CATSRDLAGVETQYF

j_call: TRBJ1-1
v_call: TRBV27
clone_size: NA
d_call: NA
cdr3_nt: TGTGCCAGCTGGGGACTCCTAGGAGCGAACACTGAAGCTTTCTTT
cdr3_aa: CASWGLLGANTEAFF

j_call: TRBJ1-4
v_call: TRBV19
clone_size: once
d_call: NA
cdr3_nt: TGTGCCAGTAGTATCCACAAGTATGAAAAACTGTTTTTT
cdr3_aa: CASSIHKYEKLFF

j_call: TRBJ1-6
v_call: TRBV28
clone_size: once
d_call: NA
cdr3_nt: TGTGCCAGCAGGCCGACAGGTGATCATTCACCCCTCCACTTT
cdr3_aa: CASRPTGDHSPLHF

j_call: TRBJ1-2
v_call: TRBV7-8
clone_size: few
d_call: TRBD1
cdr3_nt: TGTGCCAGCAGCGTACAGGGGGCGGTCTACTATGGCTACACCTTC
cdr3_aa: CASSVQGAVYYGYTF

j_call: TRBJ2-7
v_call: TRBV30
clone_size: many
d_call: NA
cdr3_nt: TGTGCCTGGTCGTCCATTCGCCAGAGAGACGAGCAGTACTTC
cdr3_aa: CAWSSIRQRDEQYF

j_call: TRBJ1-3
v_call: TRBV2
clone_size: NA
d_call: NA
cdr3_nt: TGTGCGAGCGGGAGGGATAGTGGAAACACCATATATTTT
cdr3_aa: CASGRDSGNTIYF